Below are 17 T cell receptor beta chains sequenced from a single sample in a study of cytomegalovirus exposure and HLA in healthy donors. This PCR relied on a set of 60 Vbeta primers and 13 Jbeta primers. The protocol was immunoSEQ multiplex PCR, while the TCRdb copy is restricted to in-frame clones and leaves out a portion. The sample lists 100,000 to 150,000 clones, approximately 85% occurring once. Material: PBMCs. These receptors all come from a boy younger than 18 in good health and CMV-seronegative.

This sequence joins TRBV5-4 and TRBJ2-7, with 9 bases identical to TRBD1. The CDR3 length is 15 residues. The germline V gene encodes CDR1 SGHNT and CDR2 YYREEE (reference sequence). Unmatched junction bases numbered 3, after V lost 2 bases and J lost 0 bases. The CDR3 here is CASSFRQGVSYEQYF. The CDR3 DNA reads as TGTGCCAGCAGCTTCCGACAGGGGGTCTCCTACGAGCAGTACTTC.

CDR3 DNA: TGTGCCAGCAGCGTACCAGGGGTTGGAGAAAAACTGTTTTTT. Its translation is CASSVPGVGEKLFF. This chain joins TRBV9 and TRBJ1-4, with D tentatively TRBD1 (6 bases). The germline V gene has CDR1 SGDLS and CDR2 YYNGEE. Trimming pared 1 base from V and 8 bases from J, leaving 12 bases between. The CDR3 has 14 residues.

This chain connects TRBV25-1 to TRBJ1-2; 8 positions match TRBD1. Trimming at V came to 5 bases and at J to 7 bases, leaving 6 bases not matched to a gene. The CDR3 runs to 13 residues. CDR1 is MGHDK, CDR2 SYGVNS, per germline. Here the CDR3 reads CASSPMTGVGYTF. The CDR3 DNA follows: TGTGCCAGCAGTCCCATGACAGGGGTTGGCTACACCTTC.

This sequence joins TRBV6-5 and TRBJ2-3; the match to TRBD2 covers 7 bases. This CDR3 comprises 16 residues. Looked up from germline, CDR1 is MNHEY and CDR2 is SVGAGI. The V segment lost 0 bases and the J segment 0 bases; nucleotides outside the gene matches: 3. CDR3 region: CASSYSGGSSTDTQYF. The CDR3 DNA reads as TGTGCCAGCAGTTACTCGGGGGGGAGCAGCACAGATACGCAGTATTTT.

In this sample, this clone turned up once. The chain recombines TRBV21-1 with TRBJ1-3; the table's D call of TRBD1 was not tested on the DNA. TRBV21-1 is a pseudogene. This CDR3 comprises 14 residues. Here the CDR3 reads CASSKDGPQGAIYF. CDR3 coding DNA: TGTGCCAGCAGCAAAGACGGTCCCCAGGGGGCCATATATTTT.

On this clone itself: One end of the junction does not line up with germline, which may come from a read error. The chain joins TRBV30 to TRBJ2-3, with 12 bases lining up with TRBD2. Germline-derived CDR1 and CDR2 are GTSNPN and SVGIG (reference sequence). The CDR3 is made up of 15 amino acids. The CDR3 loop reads CARSGSSGRADTQYF. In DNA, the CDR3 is TGTGCCCGGAGTGGTTCTAGCGGGAGGGCAGATACGCAGTATTTT.

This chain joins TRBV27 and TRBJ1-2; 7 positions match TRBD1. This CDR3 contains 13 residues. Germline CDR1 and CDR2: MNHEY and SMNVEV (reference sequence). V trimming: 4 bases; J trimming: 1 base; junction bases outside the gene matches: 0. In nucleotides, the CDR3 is TGTGCCAGCAGTTCAGGGGGTAACTATGGCTACACCTTC. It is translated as CASSSGGNYGYTF.

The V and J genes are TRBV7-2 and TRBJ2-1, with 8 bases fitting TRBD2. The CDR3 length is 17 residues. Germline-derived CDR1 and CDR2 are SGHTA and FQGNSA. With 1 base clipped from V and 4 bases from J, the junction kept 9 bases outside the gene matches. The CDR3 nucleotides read TGTGCCAGCAGCTTAGATTTCGGGACTAGTTTTTACAATGAGCAGTTCTTC. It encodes CASSLDFGTSFYNEQFF.

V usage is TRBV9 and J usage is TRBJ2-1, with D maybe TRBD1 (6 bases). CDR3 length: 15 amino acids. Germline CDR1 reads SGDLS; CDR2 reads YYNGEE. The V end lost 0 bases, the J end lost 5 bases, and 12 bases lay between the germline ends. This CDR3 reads CASSVGAGDNNEQFF. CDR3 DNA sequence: TGTGCCAGCAGCGTAGGTGCAGGGGACAACAATGAGCAGTTCTTC.

CDR3 sequence reads: CASSPRGGGSYNEQFF. CDR3 nucleotide sequence: TGTGCCAGCAGCCCTAGGGGAGGGGGCTCCTACAATGAGCAGTTCTTC. The chain links TRBV2 to TRBJ2-1, with D possibly matching TRBD2 (7 bases). This CDR3 comprises 16 residues. The V and J ends lost 6 bases and 0 bases respectively, with 15 bases between them. Germline V gene data show CDR1 as SNHLY and CDR2 as FYNNEI.

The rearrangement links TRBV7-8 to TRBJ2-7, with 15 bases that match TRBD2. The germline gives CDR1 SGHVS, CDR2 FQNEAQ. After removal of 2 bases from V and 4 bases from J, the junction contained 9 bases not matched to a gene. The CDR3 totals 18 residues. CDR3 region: CASSLTTGTSGRRYEQYF. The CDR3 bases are TGTGCCAGCAGCTTAACCACCGGGACTAGCGGGAGGAGGTACGAGCAGTACTTC. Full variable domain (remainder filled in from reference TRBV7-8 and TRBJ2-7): GAGVSQSPRYKVAKRGQDVALRCDPISGHVSLFWYQQALGQGPEFLTYFQNEAQLDKSGLPSDRFFAERPEGSVSTLKIQRTQQEDSAVYLCASSLTTGTSGRRYEQYFGPGTRLTVT.

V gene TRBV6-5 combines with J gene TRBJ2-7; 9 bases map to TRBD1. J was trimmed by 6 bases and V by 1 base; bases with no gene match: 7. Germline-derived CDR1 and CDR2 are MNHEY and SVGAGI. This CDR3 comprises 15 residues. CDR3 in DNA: TGTGCCAGCAGTTACTACCGGGACAGGGAATGCGAGCAGTACTTC. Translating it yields CASSYYRDRECEQYF.

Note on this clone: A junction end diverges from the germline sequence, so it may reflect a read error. CDR3 in amino acids: CATSEGGLYEQYF. Written as DNA, the CDR3 is TGTGCCACCAGCGAGGGGGGGCTCTACGAGCAGTACTTC. The chain is built from TRBV11-1 and TRBJ2-7, with D possibly TRBD2 on 7 matching bases. The length of the CDR3 is 13 residues. Germline-derived CDR1 and CDR2 are SGHAT and FQDESV (reference sequence).

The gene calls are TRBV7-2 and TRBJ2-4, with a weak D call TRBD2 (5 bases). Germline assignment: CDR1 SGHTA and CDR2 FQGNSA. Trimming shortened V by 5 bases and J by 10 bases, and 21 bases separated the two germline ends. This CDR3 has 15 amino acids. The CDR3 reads CASSPKDGKKGIQYF. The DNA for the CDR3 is TGTGCCAGCAGCCCGAAGGACGGGAAAAAAGGGATTCAGTACTTC. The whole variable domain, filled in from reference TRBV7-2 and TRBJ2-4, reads GAGVSQSPSNKVTEKGKDVELRCDPISGHTALYWYRQSLGQGLEFLIYFQGNSAPDKSGLPSDRFSAERTGGSVSTLTIQRTQQEDSAVYLCASSPKDGKKGIQYFGAGTRLSVL.

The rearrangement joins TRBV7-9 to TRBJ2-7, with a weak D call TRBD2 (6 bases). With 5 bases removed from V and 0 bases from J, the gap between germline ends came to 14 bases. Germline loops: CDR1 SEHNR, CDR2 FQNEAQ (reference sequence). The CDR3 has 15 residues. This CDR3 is CASSGRDFYSYEQYF. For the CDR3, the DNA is TGTGCCAGCAGCGGCCGGGACTTTTACTCCTACGAGCAGTACTTC.

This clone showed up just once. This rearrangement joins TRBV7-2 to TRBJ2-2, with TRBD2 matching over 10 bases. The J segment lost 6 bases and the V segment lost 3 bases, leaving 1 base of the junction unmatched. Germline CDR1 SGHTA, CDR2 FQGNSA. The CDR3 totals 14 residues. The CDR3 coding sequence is TGTGCCAGCAGCTTCGGGACTAGCGCCGGGGAGCTGTTTTTT. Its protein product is CASSFGTSAGELFF.

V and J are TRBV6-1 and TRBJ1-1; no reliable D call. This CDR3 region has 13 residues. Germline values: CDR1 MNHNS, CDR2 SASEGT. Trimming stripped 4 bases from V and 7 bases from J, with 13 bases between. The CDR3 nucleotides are TGTGCCAGCAGTGGCCAGAACATCAGTGAAGCTTTCTTT. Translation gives CASSGQNISEAFF.